A single sample is the source of the 25 T cell receptor beta chains below, sequenced in a study of CD8 T cells in ankylosing spondylitis. No cognate antigen is known for these TCRs. TCRdb re-derived calls from the 5' RACE reads in MiXCR, one entry per CDR3 protein. The table lists approximately 540,000 distinct CDR3 sequences, about 13% of them singletons, with about 6.5% in the top ten. Study-level points and caveats: There was a TCR beta motif, made of eight highly homologous variants, that appeared characteristic of ankylosing spondylitis blood.

The sample was blood, either unsorted or a sorted T cell fraction (not recorded which). The receptor source for this set is a male donor with ankylosing spondylitis.

The chain has TRBV10-3 and TRBJ2-7, with TRBD1 identical over 7 bases. Germline V CDR1 and CDR2: ENHRY, SYGVKD. The CDR3 sequence is 15 residues long. V lost 6 bases to trimming and J lost 0 bases; unmatched junction nucleotides: 8. The CDR3 nucleotides are TGTGCCATCAGCCAATGGACAGGTCCCTCCTACGAGCAGTACTTC. As protein: CAISQWTGPSYEQYF.

The chain has TRBV12-3 or TRBV12-4 and TRBJ2-1, with D possibly TRBD1 on 5 matching bases. CDR3 length equals 17 residues. Trimming left V 4 bases short and J 0 bases short, with 16 bases between. CDR3 sequence: CASSSQGVLSSYNEQFF. The CDR3 bases are TGTGCCAGCAGTTCTCAAGGGGTTCTTAGCTCCTACAATGAGCAGTTCTTC.

The genes are TRBV5-6 and TRBJ2-7; D gene ambiguous. Per germline, CDR1 SGHDT and CDR2 YYEEEE. The CDR3 runs 13 residues. V was clipped by 2 bases and J by 4 bases, with 10 bases between them. CDR3 nucleotides: TGTGCCAGCAGCTTCTTGGAGAAATACGAGCAGTACGTC. It codes for CASSFLEKYEQYV.

This clonotype was seen ten or more times. A read error may produce the germline difference seen at one junction end. The chain uses TRBV5-1 and TRBJ2-1; D is possibly TRBD2 (5 bases). Germline loops: CDR1 SGHRS, CDR2 YFSETQ. This CDR3 has 15 residues. Here the CDR3 reads CASSLEASSYNEQFF. DNA of the CDR3: TGTGCCAGCAGCTTGGAGGCGAGCTCCTACAATGAGCAGTTCTTC.

The V call is TRBV4-2, the J call TRBJ2-2; 9 positions match TRBD2. J was trimmed by 4 bases and V by 6 bases; bases with no gene match: 12. This CDR3 is 17 amino acids long. The germline V gene has CDR1 LGHNA and CDR2 YNFKEQ. The CDR3 bases are TGTGCCAGCAGTAAAGGGGGACTAGCTGATATCACCGGGGAGCTGTTTTTT. Amino acids: CASSKGGLADITGELFF.

This clonotype was found a few times. The chain recombines TRBV6-1 with TRBJ2-5; 9 bases line up with TRBD1. Germline V gives CDR1 MNHNS, CDR2 SASEGT. The CDR3 sequence is 15 residues long. V lost 5 bases and J lost 7; bases outside the gene matches: 11. The CDR3 nucleotides are TGTGCCAGCAGTAGGGGGACAGGGATCACCCCGACCCAGTACTTC. Encoded protein: CASSRGTGITPTQYF.

The chain joins TRBV12-3 or TRBV12-4 to TRBJ1-4; 12 bases map to TRBD1. This CDR3 has 16 amino acids. V gave up 6 bases and J gave up 3 bases; unmatched junction bases: 5. The CDR3 DNA is TGTGCCAGCAGACCGGGACAGGGGGCTCCTAATGAAAAACTGTTTTTT. It codes for CASRPGQGAPNEKLFF.

There are a few counts of this clonotype. The DNA of the CDR3 is TGTGCCAGTGTCCGGACCGACATCTATAGCAATCAGCCCCAGCATTTT. Translating gives CASVRTDIYSNQPQHF. V usage is TRBV19 and J usage is TRBJ1-5; D gene unclear. From germline, CDR1 is LNHDA and CDR2 SQIVND (reference sequence). V gave up 8 bases and J gave up 0 bases, with 17 bases separating them. There are 16 residues in the CDR3.

Only a few counts were recorded for this clonotype. This sequence joins TRBV3-1 and TRBJ1-1, with D perhaps matching TRBD1 (6 bases). The CDR3 is 14 residues long. Germline assignment: CDR1 LGHDT and CDR2 YNNKEL (reference sequence). The germline V and J ends were trimmed by 4 bases and 6 bases, with 15 bases remaining between them. The CDR3 nucleotides read TGTGCCAGCAGCCCATTTACCGGGACACCTGAAGCTTTCTTT. It codes for CASSPFTGTPEAFF.

This clonotype was counted ten times or more. The rearrangement links TRBV7-2 to TRBJ2-1; 11 bases line up with TRBD2. Germline V lookup: CDR1 SGHTA, CDR2 FQGNSA. Germline trimming cut 5 bases from V and 10 bases from J; bases unmatched to any gene: 10. The CDR3 covers 15 residues. CDR3 sequence (DNA): TGTGCCAGCAGCACGGGACTAGCGGAAGTAATCGAGCAGTTCTTC. This codes for CASSTGLAEVIEQFF.

This clonotype was counted a few times. This rearrangement joins TRBV7-9 to TRBJ1-1; 7 bases match TRBD1. Germline loops: CDR1 SEHNR, CDR2 FQNEAQ (reference sequence). CDR3 length equals 16 residues. The trim removed 1 base at V and 6 bases at J, leaving 11 bases unmatched. The CDR3 bases are TGTGCCAGCAGCTTAGGGGGCGCAGGGGGAAGCGCTGAAGCTTTCTTT. Its translation: CASSLGGAGGSAEAFF. The variable domain in full, completed from reference TRBV7-9 and TRBJ1-1, reads DTGVSQNPRHKITKRGQNVTFRCDPISEHNRLYWYRQTLGQGPEFLTYFQNEAQLEKSRLLSDRFSAERPKGSFSTLEIQRTEQGDSAMYLCASSLGGAGGSAEAFFGQGTRLTVV.

The genes are TRBV27 and TRBJ2-5; weak D call: TRBD1 (7 bases). V was shortened by 2 bases and J by 5 bases, with 12 bases between the two germline ends. This CDR3 spans 14 amino acids. Per the germline V gene, CDR1 is MNHEY and CDR2 is SMNVEV (reference sequence). The CDR3 protein is CASSLAGGWETQYF. The CDR3 nucleotides are TGTGCCAGCAGTTTAGCAGGGGGGTGGGAGACCCAGTACTTC.

This clonotype has a handful of counts. This sequence joins TRBV2 and TRBJ2-3; D is unresolved. The V end lost 7 bases, the J end lost 6 bases, and 11 bases lay between the germline ends. The germline V gene encodes CDR1 SNHLY and CDR2 FYNNEI. The CDR3 extends over 12 amino acids. The CDR3 DNA reads as TGTGCCAGCACCATCTCGAAGGATACGCAGTATTTT. The encoded protein is CASTISKDTQYF. Drawing the rest from reference TRBV2 and TRBJ2-3, the complete variable domain is EPEVTQTPSHQVTQMGQEVILRCVPISNHLYFYWYRQILGQKVEFLVSFYNNEISEKSEIFDDQFSVERPDGSNFTLKIRSTKLEDSAMYFCASTISKDTQYFGPGTRLTVL.

As concerns this clonotype: A much larger clone differs from this one at a single base, so this may be a read error. No conserved phenylalanine or tryptophan is present at the end of the CDR3, so a read error is the likely explanation. This chain joins TRBV11-2 and TRBJ2-1, with D perhaps assigned TRBD1 or TRBD2 (5 bases each). Germline CDR1 reads SGHAT; CDR2 reads FQNNGV. The CDR3 is 13 residues long. Trimming cost V 6 bases and J 4 bases, with 10 bases left between them. CDR3 coding DNA: TGTGCCAGCAGGCCCAGGGAGTACAATGAGCAGTTCCTC. Translation gives CASRPREYNEQFL.

In this sample, this clonotype turned up many times. The chain links TRBV15 to TRBJ2-1, with D tentatively TRBD2 (5 bases). Germline V lookup: CDR1 LNHNV, CDR2 YYDKDF (reference sequence). Trimming took 0 bases from V and 3 from J, leaving 15 bases between them. The CDR3 has 17 amino acids. CDR3 in amino acids: CATSRDGRGSNYNEQFF. CDR3 nucleotides: TGTGCCACCAGCAGAGATGGCCGCGGGTCCAACTACAATGAGCAGTTCTTC.

This clonotype was observed a few times. CDR3 bases: TGTGCCAGCAGCTTGGGTACCTCTTCAGATACGCAGTATTTT. Its protein is CASSLGTSSDTQYF. The chain links TRBV7-9 to TRBJ2-3; no clear D gene. This CDR3 contains 14 residues. Trimming took 3 bases from V and 4 from J, leaving 11 bases between them. Per germline, CDR1 SEHNR and CDR2 FQNEAQ (reference sequence).

This clonotype was recorded a few times. V usage is TRBV6-5 and J usage is TRBJ1-5; D possibly corresponds to TRBD1 (5 bases). This CDR3 has 14 residues. The germline V gene encodes CDR1 MNHEY and CDR2 SVGAGI. With 2 bases removed from V and 6 bases from J, the gap between germline ends came to 11 bases. CDR3 nucleotides: TGTGCCAGCAGTTACGCGCAGGGCGGTCAGCCCCAGCATTTT. Translation: CASSYAQGGQPQHF.

CDR3 amino acids: CASSVAWMENTEAFF. The CDR3 DNA sequence: TGTGCCAGCAGCGTAGCTTGGATGGAGAACACTGAAGCTTTCTTT. The chain couples TRBV9 to TRBJ1-1; D is unclear. The CDR3 consists of 15 residues. Germline assignment: CDR1 SGDLS and CDR2 YYNGEE. The germline V and J ends were trimmed by 0 bases and 1 base, with 10 bases remaining between them.

In its sample, this clonotype was seen a few times. V is TRBV29-1 and J is TRBJ2-7; 8 bases align to TRBD2. This CDR3 comprises 12 residues. V was clipped by 4 bases and J by 4 bases; unmatched bases: 3. CDR1 is SQVTM, CDR2 ANQGSEA, per germline. The CDR3 loop reads CSVGVAGYEQYF. The CDR3 DNA reads TGCAGCGTTGGGGTAGCGGGATACGAGCAGTACTTC.

The table lists this clonotype with a few counts. V is TRBV29-1 and J is TRBJ2-7; D gene uncertain. V was clipped by 7 bases and J by 6 bases, with 13 bases between them. CDR3 length equals 11 residues. The germline V gene encodes CDR1 SQVTM and CDR2 ANQGSEA. The CDR3: CSAAEIGEQYF. DNA for the CDR3: TGCAGCGCGGCCGAGATCGGCGAGCAGTACTTC.

V and J are TRBV6-2 or TRBV6-3 and TRBJ1-1, with D unclear. The CDR3 extends over 11 amino acids. The germline gives CDR1 MNHEY, CDR2 SVGEGT. With 6 bases removed from V and 7 bases from J, the gap between germline ends came to 9 bases. The DNA for the CDR3 is TGTGCCAGCAGGACACCCCATGAAGCTTTCTTT. This translates into CASRTPHEAFF.

The chain combines TRBV29-1 with TRBJ2-7; TRBD2 is a possible D gene (5 bases). Germline lookup yields CDR1 SQVTM and CDR2 ANQGSEA. This CDR3 is built from 12 residues. The ends were cut back, 7 bases at V and 2 bases at J, with 12 bases in the middle. DNA for the CDR3: TGCAGCGCCCAACTAGGAGCCTACGAGCAGTACTTC. Amino acid sequence: CSAQLGAYEQYF.

The chain uses TRBV29-1 and TRBJ2-1, with 9 bases lining up with TRBD1. V shed 1 base and J 6 bases; nucleotides not matched to a gene: 7. The CDR3 contains 15 residues. From germline, CDR1 is SQVTM and CDR2 ANQGSEA. Written as DNA, the CDR3 is TGCAGCGTTGAAGGGGACAGGGATAGAGGCAATGAGCAGTTCTTC. Protein sequence: CSVEGDRDRGNEQFF.

This clonotype came up many times. CDR3 coding DNA: TGCAGTGCTACGTCAGACAGGGGTTTCACAGATACGCAGTATTTT. It translates to CSATSDRGFTDTQYF. This sequence joins TRBV20-1 and TRBJ2-3, with 8 bases that match TRBD1. Unmatched junction bases numbered 8, after V lost 4 bases and J lost 2 bases. This CDR3 comprises 15 residues. From germline, CDR1 is DFQATT and CDR2 SNEGSKA (reference sequence).

This clonotype turned up a few times. V and J are TRBV7-2 and TRBJ2-7, with D maybe TRBD1 (5 bases). The germline V gene has CDR1 SGHTA and CDR2 FQGNSA. With 0 bases removed from V and 2 bases from J, the gap between germline ends came to 14 bases. The CDR3 extends over 16 amino acids. CDR3 bases: TGTGCCAGCAGCTTAGCGGGGCGTTCCCGACCCTACGAGCAGTACTTC. Translation: CASSLAGRSRPYEQYF.